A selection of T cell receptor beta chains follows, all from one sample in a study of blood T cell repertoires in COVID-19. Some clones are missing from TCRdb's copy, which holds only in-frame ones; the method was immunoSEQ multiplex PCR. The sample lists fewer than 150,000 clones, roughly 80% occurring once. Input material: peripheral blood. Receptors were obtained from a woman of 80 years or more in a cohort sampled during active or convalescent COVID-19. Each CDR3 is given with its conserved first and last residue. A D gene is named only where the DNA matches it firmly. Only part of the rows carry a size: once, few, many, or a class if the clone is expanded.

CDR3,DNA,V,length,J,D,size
CASRKSGGASYNEQFF,TGTGCCAGCAGGAAATCAGGGGGCGCGTCCTACAATGAGCAGTTCTTC,TRBV6-4,16,TRBJ2-1,TRBD1,-
CASGQTSGASTDTQYF,TGTGCTAGTGGCCAAACTAGCGGGGCTTCCACAGATACGCAGTATTTT,TRBV12-5,16,TRBJ2-3,TRBD2,-
CASSGAGGLGNEQFF,TGTGCCAGCAGCGGAGCGGGGGGCCTCGGCAATGAGCAGTTCTTC,TRBV6-2/TRBV6-3,15,TRBJ2-1,TRBD2,-
CASSYLGQGAGGYTF,TGTGCCAGCAGCTACCTAGGACAGGGGGCTGGGGGCTACACCTTC,TRBV7-2,15,TRBJ1-2,TRBD1,-
CASSQGWGGYQPQHF,TGTGCCAGCAGCCAAGGTTGGGGGGGCTATCAGCCCCAGCATTTT,TRBV3-1/TRBV3-2,15,TRBJ1-5,-,-
CASSLGQSELETQYF,TGTGCCAGCAGCTTGGGGCAGTCCGAACTAGAGACCCAGTACTTC,TRBV7-9,15,TRBJ2-5,-,-
CASRLAGGRETQYF,TGTGCCAGCCGACTAGCGGGGGGGCGGGAGACCCAGTACTTC,TRBV2,14,TRBJ2-5,TRBD2,-
CASSVATGSDSTDTQYF,TGTGCCAGCAGCGTAGCTACGGGGAGCGACAGCACAGATACGCAGTATTTT,TRBV9,17,TRBJ2-3,-,-
CASSPGLAGWSYNEQFF,TGTGCCAGCAGTCCGGGACTAGCGGGGTGGTCCTACAATGAGCAGTTCTTC,TRBV27,17,TRBJ2-1,TRBD2,-
CASSSYGTGSSEAFF,TGTGCCAGCAGTTCATATGGGACAGGGAGCTCTGAAGCTTTCTTT,TRBV27,15,TRBJ1-1,TRBD1,-
CASSLAGGESEQYF,TGCGCCAGCAGCTTGGCGGGGGGAGAGTCCGAGCAGTACTTC,TRBV5-1,14,TRBJ2-7,TRBD2,-
CASRRLADYNEQFF,TGTGCCAGCAGAAGGCTAGCGGACTACAATGAGCAGTTCTTC,TRBV11-2,14,TRBJ2-1,TRBD2,-
CASSLGRGQGNTQYF,TGTGCCAGCAGCTTAGGAAGGGGCCAGGGGAATACGCAGTATTTT,TRBV7-9,15,TRBJ2-3,-,-
CASSQLTGDGYTF,TGTGCCAGCAGTCAACTGACAGGAGATGGCTACACCTTC,TRBV27,13,TRBJ1-2,-,few
CASSLYAGNNQPQHF,TGTGCCAGCAGCTTATATGCAGGGAACAATCAGCCCCAGCATTTT,TRBV7-2,15,TRBJ1-5,-,-
CASSNNSGVGAQYF,TGTGCCAGCAGCAACAATAGCGGGGTGGGGGCCCAGTACTTC,TRBV11-2,14,TRBJ2-5,TRBD2,-
CASSLGPRQGGEKLFF,TGTGCCAGCAGCTTAGGGCCACGGCAGGGTGGTGAAAAACTGTTTTTT,TRBV7-2,16,TRBJ1-4,-,once
CASGFRRGGRTRNQPQHF,TGTGCTAGTGGTTTCCGTAGGGGGGGCAGAACACGCAATCAGCCCCAGCATTTT,TRBV12-5,18,TRBJ1-5,-,-
CASSDGTGVRELFF,TGTGCCAGCAGCGACGGGACAGGGGTCCGGGAGCTGTTTTTT,TRBV5-4,14,TRBJ2-2,TRBD1,many
CASSSFGVYEKLFF,TGTGCCAGCAGCTCCTTCGGGGTCTATGAAAAACTGTTTTTT,TRBV5-6,14,TRBJ1-4,-,-
CASRGSGGFYGYTF,TGTGCCAGCAGGGGAAGTGGGGGGTTCTATGGCTACACCTTC,TRBV6-5,14,TRBJ1-2,-,-
CASSSSSGGGKTQYF,TGTGCCAGCAGTTCATCTAGCGGGGGGGGGAAGACCCAGTACTTC,TRBV6-2/TRBV6-3,15,TRBJ2-5,TRBD2,-
CASSQASGPNEKLFF,TGCGCCAGCAGCCAAGCGTCTGGGCCTAATGAAAAACTGTTTTTT,TRBV4-1,15,TRBJ1-4,-,-
CASSMGDITNYHYGYTF,TGTGCCAGCAGCATGGGGGACATCACCAATTACCACTATGGCTACACCTTC,TRBV5-8,17,TRBJ1-2,-,once
CASMRAASGTDTQYF,TGTGCCAGCATGAGGGCGGCTAGCGGCACAGATACGCAGTATTTT,TRBV2,15,TRBJ2-3,-,-
CASSLLNQPQHF,TGTGCCAGCAGTTTATTAAATCAGCCCCAGCATTTT,TRBV12-3/TRBV12-4,12,TRBJ1-5,-,-
CASSLSSGVSYGYTF,TGTGCCAGCAGCTTATCATCAGGGGTGAGCTATGGCTACACCTTC,TRBV7-9,15,TRBJ1-2,-,-
CASSYRGSPLHF,TGTGCCAGCAGTTACAGGGGCTCACCCCTCCACTTT,TRBV6-5,12,TRBJ1-6,-,-
CASSPRTGGNDQPQHF,TGTGCCAGCAGCCCCAGGACAGGGGGTAACGATCAGCCCCAGCATTTT,TRBV7-3,16,TRBJ1-5,TRBD1,-
CASSQESGGYTF,TGCGCCAGCAGCCAAGAAAGCGGAGGCTACACCTTC,TRBV4-1,12,TRBJ1-2,-,-
CASSEVRGTNTGELFF,TGTGCCAGCAGTGAAGTCCGGGGTACGAACACCGGGGAGCTGTTTTTT,TRBV2,16,TRBJ2-2,-,-
CASRAEAGPNNEQFF,TGTGCCAGCAGAGCCGAAGCGGGTCCTAACAATGAGCAGTTCTTC,TRBV2,15,TRBJ2-1,-,-
CASSQDPPGGTQETQYF,TGTGCCAGCAGCCAAGATCCTCCCGGCGGAACACAAGAGACCCAGTACTTC,TRBV3-1/TRBV3-2,17,TRBJ2-5,-,-
CASSRGLGRELFF,TGTGCCAGCAGTCGCGGACTTGGCCGGGAGCTGTTTTTT,TRBV6-5,13,TRBJ2-2,-,-
CASSSSGGAAYEQYF,TGTGCCAGTAGTAGCAGCGGGGGGGCTGCCTACGAGCAGTACTTC,TRBV19,15,TRBJ2-7,TRBD2,-
CAWSPAGTAGQLYGYTF,TGTGCCTGGAGTCCCGCGGGGACCGCCGGTCAGCTCTATGGCTACACCTTC,TRBV30,17,TRBJ1-2,-,few
CASSQLAGGYEKLFF,TGTGCCAGCAGCCAATTAGCAGGGGGCTATGAAAAACTGTTTTTT,TRBV14,15,TRBJ1-4,TRBD1,-
CASSLDMAAGTIYF,TGTGCCAGCAGCTTAGACATGGCCGCGGGCACCATATATTTT,TRBV7-6,14,TRBJ1-3,-,-
CASSRQYSGANVLTF,TGTGCCAGCAGTCGACAGTATTCTGGGGCCAACGTCCTGACTTTC,TRBV6-5,15,TRBJ2-6,-,-
CASSRTEGSEKLFF,TGTGCCAGCAGTAGGACAGAGGGAAGTGAAAAACTGTTTTTT,TRBV6-5,14,TRBJ1-4,-,-
CASSNSGTANSPLHF,TGTGCCAGTAGTAATTCCGGGACAGCTAATTCACCCCTCCACTTT,TRBV19,15,TRBJ1-6,TRBD1,-
CASSLETGRGYTF,TGTGCCAGCAGCTTAGAGACAGGGAGAGGCTACACCTTC,TRBV7-9,13,TRBJ1-2,TRBD1,few
CASSVPTVLAGGLEGTDTQYF,TGTGCCAGCAGTGTCCCGACGGTTCTAGCGGGGGGTCTCGAAGGCACAGATACGCAGTATTTT,TRBV2,21,TRBJ2-3,TRBD2,-
CASSLEGAAWEQFF,TGCGCCAGCAGCTTAGAGGGGGCGGCCTGGGAGCAGTTCTTC,TRBV5-1,14,TRBJ2-1,TRBD1,-
CASSSDVGGGQAFF,TGCGCCAGCAGCTCGGATGTCGGGGGTGGGCAAGCTTTCTTT,TRBV5-1,14,TRBJ1-1,-,-
CASSVTGVGNEQFF,TGTGCCAGCAGTGTTACAGGGGTCGGCAATGAGCAGTTCTTC,TRBV7-9,14,TRBJ2-1,TRBD1,-
CASSSTGVGEKLFF,TGCGCCAGCAGCTCAACAGGGGTCGGTGAAAAACTGTTTTTT,TRBV5-1,14,TRBJ1-4,TRBD1,-
CASSYFGPGGETQYF,TGTGCCAGCAGTTACTTTGGGCCAGGAGGAGAGACCCAGTACTTC,TRBV6-2/TRBV6-3,15,TRBJ2-5,-,once
CASSSDSYTGELFF,TGTGCCAGCAGCTCCGACAGTTACACCGGGGAGCTGTTTTTT,TRBV11-1,14,TRBJ2-2,-,-
CASSNGQGWDIQYF,TGCGCCAGCAGTAACGGACAGGGTTGGGACATTCAGTACTTC,TRBV5-1,14,TRBJ2-4,TRBD1,-
CASSPADRGYNSPLHF,TGTGCCAGCTCACCAGCGGACAGGGGGTATAATTCACCCCTCCACTTT,TRBV18,16,TRBJ1-6,TRBD1,-
CASSAGPYSYGAFF,TGTGCCAGCAGCGCCGGCCCCTACAGCTACGGAGCTTTCTTT,TRBV9,14,TRBJ1-1,-,-
CASSRVSDYGYTF,TGTGCCAGCTCCAGGGTATCGGACTATGGCTACACCTTC,TRBV28,13,TRBJ1-2,-,-
CASSRPGTGNYGYTF,TGTGCCAGTAGTCGTCCCGGGACAGGGAACTATGGCTACACCTTC,TRBV19,15,TRBJ1-2,TRBD1,-
CASSAASSGGTDTQYF,TGTGCCAGTAGTGCCGCCTCTAGCGGGGGCACAGATACGCAGTATTTT,TRBV19,16,TRBJ2-3,TRBD2,-